A selection of T cell receptor beta chains follows, all from one sample in a study of glioma-infiltrating T cells. TCRdb re-called the multiplex PCR reads with MiXCR, one entry per CDR3 protein. The profile shows approximately 17,000 distinct CDR3 sequences, roughly 60% of them singletons. Sequencing was done on a sample of glioma tissue, nonneoplastic brain tissue, or PBMCs (not recorded which). The receptors here all came from a human donor with low-grade glioma or glioblastoma, undergoing nonglioma brain surgery, or in good health (not recorded which). Both conserved end residues are part of each CDR3. Fields, in order: CDR3 DNA, CDR3 protein, V gene, J gene, CDR3 length, D gene, clone size. The D gene is left open where the match is weak. Where a row states a size, it is once, few, many or the class of an expanded clone; other rows omit it.

DNA: TGTGCCAGCAGTTTTCCCTCCAGGCACACCGGTGGAGGAACCCCCTACAATGAGCAGTTATTC; CDR3: CASSFPSRHTGGGTPYNEQLF; V: TRBV6-5; J: TRBJ2-1; length: 21; D: .; size: .
DNA: TGTGCCAGCAGCCACGGTGTTGAGCCCCAGCATTTT; CDR3: CASSHGVEPQHF; V: TRBV6-2/TRBV6-3; J: TRBJ1-5; length: 12; D: .; size: .
DNA: TGTGCCAGCACGCCCGTGGGAGGGCGGACCTACGAGCAGTACTTC; CDR3: CASTPVGGRTYEQYF; V: TRBV6-1; J: TRBJ2-7; length: 15; D: TRBD2; size: few
DNA: TGTGCCAGCACTAGTGGGCCCTACAATGAGCAGTTCTTC; CDR3: CASTSGPYNEQFF; V: TRBV6-1; J: TRBJ2-1; length: 13; D: .; size: .
DNA: TGTGCCAGCAGCCCGGGACAGGGGTCGGCTTTGAGAGAGACCCAGTACTTC; CDR3: CASSPGQGSALRETQYF; V: TRBV27; J: TRBJ2-5; length: 17; D: TRBD1; size: .
DNA: TGTGCCAGCAGCCCCCCGGCGGAACAGCGAAACTCTGGAAACACCATATATTTT; CDR3: CASSPPAEQRNSGNTIYF; V: TRBV3-1; J: TRBJ1-3; length: 18; D: .; size: .
DNA: TGCAGTGCTCGTCTAGGGACACCGAACACCATGAACACTGAAGCTTTCTTT; CDR3: CSARLGTPNTMNTEAFF; V: TRBV20-1; J: TRBJ1-1; length: 17; D: .; size: .
DNA: TGTGCCAGCAGTTACCGACAGGGCCATCAGCCCCAGCATTTT; CDR3: CASSYRQGHQPQHF; V: TRBV6-2/TRBV6-3; J: TRBJ1-5; length: 14; D: TRBD1; size: few
DNA: TGCGCCAGCAGCCAAGACAGCGCTAGCTCTGGAAACACCATATATTTT; CDR3: CASSQDSASSGNTIYF; V: TRBV4-3; J: TRBJ1-3; length: 16; D: .; size: few
DNA: TGCGCCAGCAGTGCTCCAGGAACGGGGCCGGAGACCCAGTACTTC; CDR3: CASSAPGTGPETQYF; V: TRBV10-2; J: TRBJ2-5; length: 15; D: .; size: many
DNA: TGCAGTGCTCAGAGTGGGGTAGTTGGTTGGACTGAAGCTTTCTTT; CDR3: CSAQSGVVGWTEAFF; V: TRBV20-1; J: TRBJ1-1; length: 15; D: .; size: many
DNA: TGTGCCAGCAGTTCAGGGGAATCTGAAGCTTTCTTT; CDR3: CASSSGESEAFF; V: TRBV7-2; J: TRBJ1-1; length: 12; D: .; size: .
DNA: TGCAGTGCTAGAGATAGGGACAGAGGAAACACCATATATTTT; CDR3: CSARDRDRGNTIYF; V: TRBV20-1; J: TRBJ1-3; length: 14; D: TRBD1; size: .
DNA: TGTGCCAGCAGCCTAGGGGTTAATCAGCCCCAGCATTTT; CDR3: CASSLGVNQPQHF; V: TRBV7-9; J: TRBJ1-5; length: 13; D: .; size: many
DNA: TGTGCCAGCAGGACGGGCGGGGGGCTGACTGAAGCTTTCTTT; CDR3: CASRTGGGLTEAFF; V: TRBV6-2/TRBV6-3; J: TRBJ1-1; length: 14; D: .; size: few
DNA: TGTGCCAGCAGCTTAGAGGGGCTGGGTGAAGCTTTCTTT; CDR3: CASSLEGLGEAFF; V: TRBV7-8; J: TRBJ1-1; length: 13; D: .; size: many
DNA: TGTGCCAGCTCACCGAGCGACAGGGGTCAAGAGACCCAGTACTTC; CDR3: CASSPSDRGQETQYF; V: TRBV18; J: TRBJ2-5; length: 15; D: TRBD1; size: .
DNA: TGTGCCAGCAGTTTATTACCCCACGAGACCCAGTACTTC; CDR3: CASSLLPHETQYF; V: TRBV28; J: TRBJ2-5; length: 13; D: .; size: few
DNA: TGCAGCGCAGGACAGGATGCTCAGCCACAGCATTTT; CDR3: CSAGQDAQPQHF; V: TRBV20-1; J: TRBJ1-5; length: 12; D: TRBD1; size: .
DNA: TGTGCCACCAAAGGGGGGGGCAGAGATACGCAGTATTTT; CDR3: CATKGGGRDTQYF; V: TRBV24-1; J: TRBJ2-3; length: 13; D: .; size: .
DNA: TGTGCCAGCACCTTGGCCCTGTTGAGAAACACCATATATTTT; CDR3: CASTLALLRNTIYF; V: TRBV6-5; J: TRBJ1-3; length: 14; D: .; size: .
DNA: TGTGCCAGCAGTTATAAGACAGGAGGACTCTATAGCTACACCTTC; CDR3: CASSYKTGGLYSYTF; V: TRBV6-2/TRBV6-3; J: TRBJ1-2; length: 15; D: .; size: .
DNA: TGCAGTGCTAGTTGGCGGGGGCGTGGCAATGAGCAGTTCTTC; CDR3: CSASWRGRGNEQFF; V: TRBV20-1; J: TRBJ2-1; length: 14; D: .; size: .
DNA: TGCAGTGCTATTGGGACCGGACAAGCTTTCTTT; CDR3: CSAIGTGQAFF; V: TRBV20-1; J: TRBJ1-1; length: 11; D: .; size: medium-sized
DNA: TGTGCCACCAGGACCGGTACCAATGAGCAGTTCTTC; CDR3: CATRTGTNEQFF; V: TRBV6-2/TRBV6-3; J: TRBJ2-1; length: 12; D: .; size: .
DNA: TGTGCCAGCAGCGCCGACCGGAACACTGAAGCTTTCTTT; CDR3: CASSADRNTEAFF; V: TRBV11-2; J: TRBJ1-1; length: 13; D: .; size: few
DNA: TGTGCCAGCATGATGGGACAGGAGTATGGCTACACCTTC; CDR3: CASMMGQEYGYTF; V: TRBV2; J: TRBJ1-2; length: 13; D: TRBD1; size: .
DNA: TGTGCCAGCAGTTACGCCCGGGGGTGGGCCCAGTACTTC; CDR3: CASSYARGWAQYF; V: TRBV6-6; J: TRBJ2-5; length: 13; D: .; size: .
DNA: TGCAGCGTTGAGAAACTAGCGGGAGAGACCCAGTACTTC; CDR3: CSVEKLAGETQYF; V: TRBV29-1; J: TRBJ2-5; length: 13; D: TRBD2; size: .
DNA: TGCAGTGCTAGACTAGTAAGGGCCAAGGGGAGCACAGATACGCAGTATTTT; CDR3: CSARLVRAKGSTDTQYF; V: TRBV20-1; J: TRBJ2-3; length: 17; D: .; size: .